This paragraph covers one TCR beta chain sequence. This clonotype was picked up many times. It has no known antigen specificity. The record has no base qualities; no much larger clone is one base away. TCR alpha and beta CDR3 regions were amplified with the iRepertoire nested amplicon-rescue multiplex PCR (arm-PCR) platform from RNA. For one-step reverse transcription and amplification, roughly 85-400 ng of tissue mRNA or PBMC total RNA was used as input. Following bead purification, Illumina adapters were added by a secondary multiplex PCR, and the libraries were gel-purified between 200 and 400 bp. The libraries contained internal 6-nucleotide barcodes that were used for demultiplexing. Sequencing of libraries was performed on an Illumina MiSeq with 2x220 or 2x250 nucleotide paired-end reads. The published analysis was carried out like this. Paired reads were merged using FLASH 1.2.11 and were aligned to the GRCh37 human genome using BWA-MEM, after which TRA and TRB reads were extracted. An IMGT-derived reference of cassette sequences and CDR3 motifs, with pseudogenes included, was used for V and J assignment. Reads were translated in three frames, and productive CDR3s were defined as those with a C...FGXG motif and no stop codons. A clonotype was defined as a unique combination of a V-J cassette pair and a CDR3 amino acid sequence. Hamming distance filtering was applied to reads, with thresholds set by the sequence error rate of each sample in mapped regions. In-frame beta chains were kept once TCRdb had trimmed the public reads at Q25 with fastp and called clones with MiXCR. Each record represents a unique CDR3 protein, reported with the most common genes and DNA among its rows. The V and J calls and clone size come from TCRdb's table, not from the authors' own analysis. This sample comprises about 200,000 distinct CDR3 sequences, approximately 30% of them detected only once. The top ten constitute 20% of the sample.

The source of the sample is a study of glioma-infiltrating T cells (dated by TCRdb to 2016 to 2017). With respect to the entire study: Glioma tissue, non-neoplastic brain tissue and matched peripheral blood mononuclear cells were used as sources from which TCR alpha- and beta-chain repertoires were sequenced. The paired cohort comprised three low-grade glioma patients, 8 or 9 primary glioblastoma patients and three non-glioma patients contributing non-neoplastic brain tissue. Each tissue-infiltrating repertoire was compared with the same patient's peripheral blood repertoire to measure divergence between tissue and blood T-cell populations.

The CDR3 starts with the cysteine, ends with the phenylalanine, and has 14 residues. Here the CDR3 DNA is all that survives: 42 bases in frame from base 1. CDR1 and CDR2 are drawn from the germline V gene: SGHRS, YFSETQ. V trim: 4 bases; J trim: 4 bases; unmatched bases: 4. Study-wide conclusions, independent of this receptor: Only a very small number of CDR3 sequences turned up in both tissue and blood, a result put down to high CDR3 diversity combined with limited sampling. VJ-independent divergence between tissue and blood was below expectation in non-neoplastic patients but above expectation in all gliomas, especially low-grade gliomas. Group comparisons rested on small numbers: three non-neoplastic, three low-grade glioma and several glioblastoma patients.

The sequence joins TRBV5-1 to TRBJ2-3; TRBD1 lines up with 9 middle nucleotides. The receptor comes from a human donor with low-grade glioma or glioblastoma, undergoing nonglioma brain surgery, or in good health (not recorded which). The sequencing input was glioma tissue, nonneoplastic brain tissue, or PBMCs (not recorded which). The DNA reads as follows: TGCGCCAGCAGCCGCCGACAGGGGGCAGATACGCAGTATTTT. Its translation reads: CASSRRQGADTQYF.